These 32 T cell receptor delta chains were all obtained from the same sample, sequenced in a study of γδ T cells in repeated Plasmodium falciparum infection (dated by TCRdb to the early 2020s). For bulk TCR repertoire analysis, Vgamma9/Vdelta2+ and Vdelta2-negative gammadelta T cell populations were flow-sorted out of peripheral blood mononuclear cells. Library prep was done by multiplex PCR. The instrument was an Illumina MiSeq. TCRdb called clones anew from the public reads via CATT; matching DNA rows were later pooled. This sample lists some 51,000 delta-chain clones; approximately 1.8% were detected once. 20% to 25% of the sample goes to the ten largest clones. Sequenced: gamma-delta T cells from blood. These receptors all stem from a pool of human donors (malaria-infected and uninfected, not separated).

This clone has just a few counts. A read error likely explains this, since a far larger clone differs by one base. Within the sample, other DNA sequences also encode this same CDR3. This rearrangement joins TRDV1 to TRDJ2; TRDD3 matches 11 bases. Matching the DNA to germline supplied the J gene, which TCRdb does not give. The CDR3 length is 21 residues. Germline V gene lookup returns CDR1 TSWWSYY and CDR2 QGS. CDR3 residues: CALALATEDWGIRALTAQLFF. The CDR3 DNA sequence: TGTGCTCTTGCCCTAGCTACCGAGGATTGGGGGATACGCGCTTTGACGGCACAACTCTTCTTT.

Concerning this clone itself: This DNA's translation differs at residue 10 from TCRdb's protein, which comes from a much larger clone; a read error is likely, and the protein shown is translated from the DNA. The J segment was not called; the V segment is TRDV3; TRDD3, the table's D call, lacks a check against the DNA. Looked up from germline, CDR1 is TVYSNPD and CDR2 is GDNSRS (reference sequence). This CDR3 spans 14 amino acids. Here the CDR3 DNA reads TGTGCCTCCGGGGGCCGACTGGGGGAACCCCCTCTCATCTTT. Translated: CASGGRLGEPPLIF.

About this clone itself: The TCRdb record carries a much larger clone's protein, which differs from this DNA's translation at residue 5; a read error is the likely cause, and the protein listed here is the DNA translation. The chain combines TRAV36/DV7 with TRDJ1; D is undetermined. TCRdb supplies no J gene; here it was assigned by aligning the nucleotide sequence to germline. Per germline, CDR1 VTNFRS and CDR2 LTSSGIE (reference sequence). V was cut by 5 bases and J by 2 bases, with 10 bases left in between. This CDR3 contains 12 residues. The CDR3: CAVRRTTDKLIF. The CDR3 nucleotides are TGTGCTGTAAGAAGAACAACCGATAAACTCATCTTT. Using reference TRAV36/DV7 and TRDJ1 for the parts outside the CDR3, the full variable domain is EDKVVQSPLSLVVHEGDTVTLNCSYEVTNFRSLLWYKQEKKAPTFLFMLTSSGIEKKSGRLSSILDKKELSSILNITATQTGDSAIYLCAVRRTTDKLIFGKGTRVTVEP.

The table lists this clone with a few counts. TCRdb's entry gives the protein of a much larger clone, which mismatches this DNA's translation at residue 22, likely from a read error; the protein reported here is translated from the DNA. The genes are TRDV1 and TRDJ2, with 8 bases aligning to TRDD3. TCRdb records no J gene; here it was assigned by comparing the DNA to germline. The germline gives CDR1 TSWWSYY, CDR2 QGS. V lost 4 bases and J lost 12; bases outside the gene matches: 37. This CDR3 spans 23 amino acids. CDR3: CALGVPSIPFHSTGGRAQDKLFF. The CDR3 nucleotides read TGTGCTCTTGGGGTTCCGTCTATTCCCTTCCACAGTACTGGGGGGCGAGCCCAGGATAAACTCTTCTTT.

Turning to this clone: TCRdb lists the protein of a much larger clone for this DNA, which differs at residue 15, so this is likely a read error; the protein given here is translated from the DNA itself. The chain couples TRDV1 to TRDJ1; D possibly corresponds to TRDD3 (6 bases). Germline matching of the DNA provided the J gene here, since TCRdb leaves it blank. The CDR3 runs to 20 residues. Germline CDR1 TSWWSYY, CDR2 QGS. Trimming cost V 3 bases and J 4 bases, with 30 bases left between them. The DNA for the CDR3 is TGTGCTCTTGGGGATTCTATCCTCGCTCGACTGGGTGCATTCCTCGATAAACTCATCTTT. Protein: CALGDSILARLGAFLDKLIF.

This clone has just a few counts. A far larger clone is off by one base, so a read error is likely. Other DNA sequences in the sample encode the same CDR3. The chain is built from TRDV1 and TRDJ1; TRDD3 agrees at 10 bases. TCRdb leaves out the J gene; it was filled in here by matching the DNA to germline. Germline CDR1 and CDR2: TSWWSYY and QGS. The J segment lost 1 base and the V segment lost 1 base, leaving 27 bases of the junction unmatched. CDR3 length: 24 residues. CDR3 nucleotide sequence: TGTGCTCTTGGGGAACCGGGTAAGCTTCCTCAGACGTACTGGGGGATTAGGGGCACCGATAAACTCATCTTT. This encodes CALGEPGKLPQTYWGIRGTDKLIF.

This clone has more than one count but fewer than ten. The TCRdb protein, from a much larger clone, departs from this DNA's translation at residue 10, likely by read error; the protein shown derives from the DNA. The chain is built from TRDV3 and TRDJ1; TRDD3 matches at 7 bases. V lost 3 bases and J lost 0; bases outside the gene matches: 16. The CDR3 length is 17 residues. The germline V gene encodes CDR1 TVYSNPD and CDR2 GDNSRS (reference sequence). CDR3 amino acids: CALGGVLGNANTDKLIF. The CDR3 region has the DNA TGTGCCTTGGGGGGGGTACTGGGGAATGCCAACACCGATAAACTCATCTTT.

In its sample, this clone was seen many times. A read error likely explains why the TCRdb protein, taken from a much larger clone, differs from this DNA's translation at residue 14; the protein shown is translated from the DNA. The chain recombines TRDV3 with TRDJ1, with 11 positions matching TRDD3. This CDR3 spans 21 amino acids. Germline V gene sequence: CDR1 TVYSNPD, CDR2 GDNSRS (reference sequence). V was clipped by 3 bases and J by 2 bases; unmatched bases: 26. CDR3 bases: TGTGCCTTCCCGCGGGGCCTTCCCCGAAACTGGGGGATAATAGCGACCGATAAACTCATCTTT. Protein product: CAFPRGLPRNWGIIATDKLIF. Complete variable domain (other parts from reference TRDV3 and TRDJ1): CDKVTQSSPDQTVASGSEVVLLCTYDTVYSNPDLFWYRIRPDYSFQFVFYGDNSRSEGADFTQGRFSVKHILTQKAFHLVISPVRTEDSATYYCAFPRGLPRNWGIIATDKLIFGKGTRVTVEP.

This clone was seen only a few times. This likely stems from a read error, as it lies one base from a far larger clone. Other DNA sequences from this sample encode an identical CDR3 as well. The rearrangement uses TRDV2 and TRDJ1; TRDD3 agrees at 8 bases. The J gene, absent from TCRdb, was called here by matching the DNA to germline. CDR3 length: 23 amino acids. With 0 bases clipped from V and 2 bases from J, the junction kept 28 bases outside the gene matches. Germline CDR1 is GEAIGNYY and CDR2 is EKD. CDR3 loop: CACDTLPTPGGRGRPTNTDKLIF. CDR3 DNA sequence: TGTGCCTGTGACACCCTCCCGACTCCTGGGGGACGCGGCCGGCCGACCAATACCGATAAACTCATCTTT.

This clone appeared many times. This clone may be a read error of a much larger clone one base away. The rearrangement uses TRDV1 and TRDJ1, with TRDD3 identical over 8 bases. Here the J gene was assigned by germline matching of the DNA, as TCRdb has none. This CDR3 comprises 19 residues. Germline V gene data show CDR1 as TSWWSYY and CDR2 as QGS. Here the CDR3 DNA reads TGTGCTCTTGGGGCGGCCCAACAGTACTGGGGGCAGACCGCTGATAGACTCATCTTT. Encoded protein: CALGAAQQYWGQTADRLIF.

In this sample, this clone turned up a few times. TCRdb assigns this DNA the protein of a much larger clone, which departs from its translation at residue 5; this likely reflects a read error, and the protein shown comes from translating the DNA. CDR3: CALGGGREHYWGIKPYTDKLIF. CDR3 DNA: TGTGCTCTTGGGGGAGGGAGAGAGCACTACTGGGGGATAAAACCCTACACCGATAAACTCATCTTT. This chain connects TRDV1 to TRDJ1; 11 nucleotides match TRDD3. The J gene is absent in TCRdb and was assigned here via DNA matching to germline. CDR3 length: 22 residues. Per the germline V gene, CDR1 is TSWWSYY and CDR2 is QGS. V was clipped by 4 bases and J by 0 bases; unmatched bases: 22.

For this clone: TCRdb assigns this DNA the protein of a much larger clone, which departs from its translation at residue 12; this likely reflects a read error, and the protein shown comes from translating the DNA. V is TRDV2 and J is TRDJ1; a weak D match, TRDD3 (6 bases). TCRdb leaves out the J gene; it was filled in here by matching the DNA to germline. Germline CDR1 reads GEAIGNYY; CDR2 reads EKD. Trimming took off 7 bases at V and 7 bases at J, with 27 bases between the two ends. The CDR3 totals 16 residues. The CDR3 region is CAWPIPVHWVNRKLIF. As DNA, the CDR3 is TGTGCCTGGCCCATTCCTGTCCACTGGGTCAATCGTAAACTCATCTTT.

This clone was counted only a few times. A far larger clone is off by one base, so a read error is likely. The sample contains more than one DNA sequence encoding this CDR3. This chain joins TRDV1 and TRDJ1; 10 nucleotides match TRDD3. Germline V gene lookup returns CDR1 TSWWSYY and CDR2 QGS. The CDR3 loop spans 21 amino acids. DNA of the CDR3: TGTGCTCTCGGGGATATAGTTTTCCCCTTACTGGGGGATGGGTCTACTGATAAACTCATCTTT. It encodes CALGDIVFPLLGDGSTDKLIF.

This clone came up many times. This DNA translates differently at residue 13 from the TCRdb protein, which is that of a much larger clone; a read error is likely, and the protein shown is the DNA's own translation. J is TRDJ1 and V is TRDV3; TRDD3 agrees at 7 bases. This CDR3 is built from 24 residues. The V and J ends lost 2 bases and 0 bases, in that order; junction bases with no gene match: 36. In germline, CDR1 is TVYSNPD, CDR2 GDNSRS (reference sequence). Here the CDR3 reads CAFYHHFSRARQAGDGWNTDKLIF. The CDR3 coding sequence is TGTGCCTTTTACCACCACTTTTCAAGGGCACGACAGGCGGGGGATGGATGGAACACCGATAAACTCATCTTT.

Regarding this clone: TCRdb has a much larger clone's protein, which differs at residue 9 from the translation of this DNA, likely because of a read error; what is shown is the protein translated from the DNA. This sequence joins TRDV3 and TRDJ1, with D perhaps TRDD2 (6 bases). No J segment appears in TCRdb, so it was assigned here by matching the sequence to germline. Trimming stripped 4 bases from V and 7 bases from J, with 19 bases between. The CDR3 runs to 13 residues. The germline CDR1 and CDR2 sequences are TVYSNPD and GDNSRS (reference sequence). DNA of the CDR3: TGTGCCTCCACGGCCTTCCGGGGCGGTAAACTCATCTTT. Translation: CASTAFRGGKLIF.

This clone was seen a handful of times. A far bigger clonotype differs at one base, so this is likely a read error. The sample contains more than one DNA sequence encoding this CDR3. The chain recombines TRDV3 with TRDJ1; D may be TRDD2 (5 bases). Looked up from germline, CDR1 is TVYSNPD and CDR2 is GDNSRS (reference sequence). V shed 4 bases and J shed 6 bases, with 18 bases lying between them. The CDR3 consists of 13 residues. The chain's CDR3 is CASYMFPAYKLIF. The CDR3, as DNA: TGTGCCTCCTACATGTTTCCTGCCTATAAACTCATCTTT.

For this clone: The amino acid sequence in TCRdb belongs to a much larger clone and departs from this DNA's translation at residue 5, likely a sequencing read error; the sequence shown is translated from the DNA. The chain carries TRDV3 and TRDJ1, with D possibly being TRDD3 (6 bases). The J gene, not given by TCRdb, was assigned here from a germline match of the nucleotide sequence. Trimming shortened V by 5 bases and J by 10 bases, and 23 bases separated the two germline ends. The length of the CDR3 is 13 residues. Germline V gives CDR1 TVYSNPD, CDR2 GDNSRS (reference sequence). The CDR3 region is CAKRRRIGDGLIF. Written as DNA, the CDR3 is TGTGCCAAACGAAGGAGGATTGGGGATGGACTCATCTTT. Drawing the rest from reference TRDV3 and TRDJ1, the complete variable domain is CDKVTQSSPDQTVASGSEVVLLCTYDTVYSNPDLFWYRIRPDYSFQFVFYGDNSRSEGADFTQGRFSVKHILTQKAFHLVISPVRTEDSATYYCAKRRRIGDGLIFGKGTRVTVEP.

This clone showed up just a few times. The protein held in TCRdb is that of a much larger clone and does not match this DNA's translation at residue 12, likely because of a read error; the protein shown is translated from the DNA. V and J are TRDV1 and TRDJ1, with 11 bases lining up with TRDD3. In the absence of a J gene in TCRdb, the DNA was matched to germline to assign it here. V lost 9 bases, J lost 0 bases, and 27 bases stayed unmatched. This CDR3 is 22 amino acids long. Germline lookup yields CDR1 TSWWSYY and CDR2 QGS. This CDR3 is CALSKYRNWGIALGLYTDKLIF. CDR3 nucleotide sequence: TGTGCTCTCAGTAAGTACCGCAACTGGGGGATAGCTTTGGGATTGTACACCGATAAACTCATCTTT.

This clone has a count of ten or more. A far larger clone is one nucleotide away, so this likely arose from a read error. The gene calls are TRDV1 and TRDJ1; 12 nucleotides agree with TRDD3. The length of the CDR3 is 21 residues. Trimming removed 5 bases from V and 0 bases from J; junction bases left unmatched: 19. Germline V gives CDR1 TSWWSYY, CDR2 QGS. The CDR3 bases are TGTGCTCTTGGGAAGCTCCTCTGGGGGATACGCGGGGTTATTTACACCGATAAACTCATCTTT. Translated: CALGKLLWGIRGVIYTDKLIF.

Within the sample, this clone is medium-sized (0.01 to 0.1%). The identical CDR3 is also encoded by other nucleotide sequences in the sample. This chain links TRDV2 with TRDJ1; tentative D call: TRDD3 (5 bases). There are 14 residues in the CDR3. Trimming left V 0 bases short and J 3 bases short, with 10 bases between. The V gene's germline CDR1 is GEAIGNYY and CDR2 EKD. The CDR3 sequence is CACDTLGLADKLIF. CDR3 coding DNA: TGTGCCTGTGACACCTTGGGGCTCGCCGATAAACTCATCTTT.

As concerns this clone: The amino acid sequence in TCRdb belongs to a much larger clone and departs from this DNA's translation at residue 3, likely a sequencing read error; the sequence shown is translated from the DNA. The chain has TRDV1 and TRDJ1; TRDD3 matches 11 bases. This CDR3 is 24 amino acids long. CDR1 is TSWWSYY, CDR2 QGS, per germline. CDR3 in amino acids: CAPGELETIYWGIRMGRYTDKLIF. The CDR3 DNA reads TGTGCTCCTGGGGAACTGGAAACTATATACTGGGGGATAAGGATGGGCCGCTACACCGATAAACTCATCTTT.

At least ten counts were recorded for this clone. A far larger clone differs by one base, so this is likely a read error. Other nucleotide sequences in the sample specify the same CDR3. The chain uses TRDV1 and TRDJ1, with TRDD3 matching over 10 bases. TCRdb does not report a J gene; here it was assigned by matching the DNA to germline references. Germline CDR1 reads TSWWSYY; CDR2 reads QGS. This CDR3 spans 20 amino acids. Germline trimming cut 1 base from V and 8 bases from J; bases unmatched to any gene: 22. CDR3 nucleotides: TGTGCTCTTGGGGAACAATTCCACGTACTGGGGGATTTTGCGCATTTGAAACTCATCTTT. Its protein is CALGEQFHVLGDFAHLKLIF.

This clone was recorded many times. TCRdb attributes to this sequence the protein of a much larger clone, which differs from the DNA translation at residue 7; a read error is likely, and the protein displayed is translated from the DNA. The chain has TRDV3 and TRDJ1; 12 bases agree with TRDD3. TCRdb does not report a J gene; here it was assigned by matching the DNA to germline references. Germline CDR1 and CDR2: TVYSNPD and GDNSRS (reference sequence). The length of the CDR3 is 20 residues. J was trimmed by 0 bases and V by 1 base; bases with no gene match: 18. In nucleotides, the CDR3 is TGTGCCTTTATGATTCCCCCGTACTGGGGGATACCCTTGAACACCGATAAACTCATCTTT. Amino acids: CAFMIPPYWGIPLNTDKLIF.

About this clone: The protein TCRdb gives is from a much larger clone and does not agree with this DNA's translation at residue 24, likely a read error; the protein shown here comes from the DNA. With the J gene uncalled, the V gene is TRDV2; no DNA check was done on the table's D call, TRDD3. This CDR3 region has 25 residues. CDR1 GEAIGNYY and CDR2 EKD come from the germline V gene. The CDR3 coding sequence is TGTGCCTGTGACACCGGGAGCTTAGGGTTTTGGGAACTAACGACTGGGGGCCCGTACACCGATAAACTCACCTTT. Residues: CACDTGSLGFWELTTGGPYTDKLTF.

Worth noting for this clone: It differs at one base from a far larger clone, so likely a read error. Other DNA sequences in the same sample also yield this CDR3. The CDR3 sequence: CALGHIQPYWGIQGMTDKLIF. DNA for the CDR3: TGTGCTCTTGGACATATCCAGCCCTACTGGGGGATACAGGGTATGACCGATAAACTCATCTTT. This chain uses TRDV1 with TRDJ1; 12 bases align to TRDD3. No J gene is reported in TCRdb; it was inferred here by comparing the DNA with germline. The ends lost 6 bases at V and 2 bases at J; junction bases unmatched: 22. Per germline, CDR1 TSWWSYY and CDR2 QGS. This CDR3 contains 21 residues.

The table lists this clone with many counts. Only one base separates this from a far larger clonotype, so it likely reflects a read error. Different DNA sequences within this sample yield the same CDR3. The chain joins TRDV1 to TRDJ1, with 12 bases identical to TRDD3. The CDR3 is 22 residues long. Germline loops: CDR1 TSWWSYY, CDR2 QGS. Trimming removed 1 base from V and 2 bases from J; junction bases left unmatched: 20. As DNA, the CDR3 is TGTGCTCTTGGGGAACCCCCGGGATTCATACTGGGGGATACAGTTCGTACCGATAAACTCATCTTT. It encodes CALGEPPGFILGDTVRTDKLIF.

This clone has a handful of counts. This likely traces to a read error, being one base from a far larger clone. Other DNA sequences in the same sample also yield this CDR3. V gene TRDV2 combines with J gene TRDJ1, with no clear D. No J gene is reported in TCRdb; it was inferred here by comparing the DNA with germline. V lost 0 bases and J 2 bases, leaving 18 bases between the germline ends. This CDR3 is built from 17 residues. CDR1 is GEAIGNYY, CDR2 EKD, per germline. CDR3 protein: CACDTVDKGTHTDKLIF. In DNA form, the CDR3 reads TGTGCCTGTGACACCGTCGATAAAGGTACACATACCGATAAACTCATCTTT.

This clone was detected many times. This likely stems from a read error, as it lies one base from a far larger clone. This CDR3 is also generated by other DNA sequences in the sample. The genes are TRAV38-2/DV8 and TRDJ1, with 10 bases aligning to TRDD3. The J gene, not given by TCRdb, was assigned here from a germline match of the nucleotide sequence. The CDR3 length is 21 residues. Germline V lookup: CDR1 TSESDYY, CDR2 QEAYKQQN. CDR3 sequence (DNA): TGTGCCTATAGGAGCGCGACCCCGCCTGGCCTGGGGGATAACTTCGCCGATAAACTCATCTTT. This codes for CAYRSATPPGLGDNFADKLIF.

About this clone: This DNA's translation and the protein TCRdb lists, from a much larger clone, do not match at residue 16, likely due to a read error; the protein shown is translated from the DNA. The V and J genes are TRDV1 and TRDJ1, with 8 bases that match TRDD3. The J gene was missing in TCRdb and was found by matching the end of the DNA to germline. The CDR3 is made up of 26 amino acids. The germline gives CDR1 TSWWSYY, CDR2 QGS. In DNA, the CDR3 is TGTGCTCTTGCGGAACATGAGGTCCTATCTAGTACTGGGGGTGTTATGGGATTCAAGCCCACCGATAAACTCATCTTT. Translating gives CALAEHEVLSSTGGVMGFKPTDKLIF.

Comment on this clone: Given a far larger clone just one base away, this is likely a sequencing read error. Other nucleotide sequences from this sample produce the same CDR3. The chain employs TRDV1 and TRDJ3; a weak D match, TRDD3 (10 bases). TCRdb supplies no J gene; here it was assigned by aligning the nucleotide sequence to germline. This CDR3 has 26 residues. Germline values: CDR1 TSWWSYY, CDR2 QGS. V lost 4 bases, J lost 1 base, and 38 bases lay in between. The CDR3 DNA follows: TGTGCTCTTGGGGCATCCTTCCTACCCGTGCCTTATTACTGGGGGATCTCTTCCTGGGACACCCGACAGATGTTTTTC. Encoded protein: CALGASFLPVPYYWGISSWDTRQMFF.

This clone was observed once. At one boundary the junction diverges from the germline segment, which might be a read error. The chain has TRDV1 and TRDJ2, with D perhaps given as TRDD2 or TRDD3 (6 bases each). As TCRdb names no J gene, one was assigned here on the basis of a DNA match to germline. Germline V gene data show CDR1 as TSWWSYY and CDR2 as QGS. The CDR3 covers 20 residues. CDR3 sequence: CAWGRLLLFGGPKVTAQLFF. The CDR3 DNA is TGCGCTTGGGGTCGACTCCTACTGTTTGGGGGGCCGAAGGTGACAGCACAACTCTTCTTT.

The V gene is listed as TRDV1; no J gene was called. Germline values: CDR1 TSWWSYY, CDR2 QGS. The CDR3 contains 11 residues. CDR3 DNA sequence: TGTGCTCTTGGGGAACAAGTTTCCCTTCATTTC. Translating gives CALGEQVSLHF.